One and the same sample provided the 15 T cell receptor beta chains below, sequenced in a study of Tregs in tolerant kidney transplant recipients. Recipients received nonmyeloablative bone marrow transplants from related graft donors, with transient mixed chimerism. The assay was immunoSEQ multiplex PCR, and TCRdb's table has in-frame clones only and misses some. Here the sample table reports about 16,000 clones. Specimen: CD4+ T cells from blood (PBMCs), collected 12 months after the transplant. The receptors originated from a human patient who received a combined kidney and bone marrow transplant. Part of the T cells may come from the graft donor.

The CDR3 reads CASIRDRRYEQYF. The part of the CDR3 DNA that was read is TGTGCCAGCATCCGGGACAGAAGGTACGAG. The chain joins TRBV2 to TRBJ2-7; TRBD1 aligns across 7 bases. The DNA ends 3 residues before the CDR3 does, and the rest of the CDR3 is filled in from the germline J gene. With V trimmed by 7 bases and J by 4 bases, 7 bases remained unmatched. The CDR3 contains 13 residues. Per germline, CDR1 SNHLY and CDR2 FYNNEI.

With regard to this clone: The CDR3 end lies 3 residues beyond the end of the read and is filled in from the germline J gene. The chain links TRBV18 to TRBJ1-1, with D perhaps TRBD1 (6 bases). The CDR3 extends over 15 amino acids. In germline, CDR1 is KGHSH, CDR2 LQKENI. Trimming took 5 bases from V and 4 from J, leaving 17 bases between them. The sequenced CDR3 bases are TGTGCCAGCTCAGCATCCCACAGGGAGGGCACTGAA. Protein product: CASSASHREGTE. The whole CDR3 reads CASSASHREGTEAFF.

CDR3 loop: CASSSPLAGGETQYF. The covered CDR3 bases are TGCGCCAGCAGCTCGCCCCTGGCGGGAGGGGAGACC. The J gene is TRBJ2-5, the V gene TRBV5-1; TRBD2 matches at 9 bases. The read gets to within 3 residues of the CDR3 end, and the germline J gene fills in the rest. The CDR3 is 15 residues long. Germline V gene sequence: CDR1 SGHRS, CDR2 YFSETQ. V gave up 3 bases and J gave up 5 bases; unmatched junction bases: 8.

Regarding this clone: The read is 3 residues too short to cover the CDR3 end, so that end is filled in from the germline J gene. The rearrangement joins TRBV11-2 to TRBJ2-1, with 11 positions matching TRBD2. The ends lost 5 bases at V and 6 bases at J; junction bases unmatched: 6. CDR3 length: 15 amino acids. Looked up from germline, CDR1 is SGHAT and CDR2 is FQNNGV. The sequenced CDR3 bases are TGTGCCAGCAGCCAGGCCCTAGCGGGAGGCAATGAG. This codes for CASSQALAGGNE. The whole CDR3 is CASSQALAGGNEQFF.

Turning to this clone: With the read ending 3 residues before the CDR3 end, the germline J gene is used to fill in that end. This chain links TRBV12-3 or TRBV12-4 with TRBJ2-7, with TRBD1 identical over 9 bases. The CDR3 is 13 residues long. Germline trimming cut 6 bases from V and 5 bases from J; bases unmatched to any gene: 5. The covered CDR3 bases are TGTGCCAGCAGGCCGGACAGGGGTCACGAG. Amino acids: CASRPDRGHE. The CDR3 in its entirety is CASRPDRGHEQYF.

As for this clone: The sequence runs out 3 residues before the end of the CDR3; the remainder is reconstructed from the germline J gene. This chain connects TRBV5-8 to TRBJ1-3, with 9 bases fitting TRBD1. Germline V gene lookup returns CDR1 SGHTS and CDR2 YDEGEE. The CDR3 runs to 14 residues. With V trimmed by 6 bases and J by 7 bases, 8 bases remained unmatched. The part of the CDR3 DNA that was read is TGTGCCAGCACCGGGACAGGGTATTCCAACACC. Protein sequence: CASTGTGYSNT. The full CDR3 is CASTGTGYSNTIYF.

In regard to this clone: The read ends 3 residues early relative to the CDR3; the germline J gene fills the gap. The V and J genes are TRBV20-1 and TRBJ2-5; maybe TRBD2 (5 bases). V was pared by 3 bases and J by 2 bases, with 16 bases between. Germline CDR1 reads DFQATT; CDR2 reads SNEGSKA (reference sequence). The CDR3 loop spans 15 amino acids. The sequenced part of the CDR3 DNA is TGCAGTGCTAGGAGGCCAGAATCGGGGCAAGAGACC. Protein: CSARRPESGQET. The full CDR3 protein is CSARRPESGQETQYF.

A word on this clone: The read gets to within 3 residues of the CDR3 end, and the germline J gene fills in the rest. The chain has TRBV5-5 and TRBJ2-5; tentative D call: TRBD1 (5 bases). There are 15 residues in the CDR3. The germline gives CDR1 SGHKS, CDR2 YYEKEE (reference sequence). V dropped 1 base and J dropped 4 bases, with 14 bases sitting between them. The sequenced CDR3 bases are TGTGCCAGCAGCTTGTCGTCGGGTAGGGGAGAGACC. Translating gives CASSLSSGRGET. The entire CDR3 is CASSLSSGRGETQYF.

Note on this clone: The read ends 3 residues before the CDR3 terminus; that terminus is restored from the germline J gene. The chain employs TRBV28 and TRBJ1-1; tentatively, D is TRBD1 (6 bases). The CDR3 extends over 14 amino acids. Per the germline V gene, CDR1 is MDHEN and CDR2 is SYDVKM. V was trimmed by 6 bases and J by 4 bases, leaving 15 bases between them. Partial CDR3 DNA: TGTGCCAGCAGAGCCGACAGGTTAGGCACTGAA. It encodes CASRADRLGTE. The entire CDR3 sequence reads CASRADRLGTEAFF.

As concerns this clone: The CDR3 end is not reached by the read, which stops 3 residues before it; the germline J gene fills it in. This chain joins TRBV11-2 and TRBJ2-7; 9 bases align to TRBD2. The length of the CDR3 is 14 residues. Germline V gene lookup returns CDR1 SGHAT and CDR2 FQNNGV. V lost 3 bases, J lost 4 bases, and 4 bases stayed unmatched. The CDR3 bases that were read are TGTGCCAGCAGCTTGGGGCTAGCGGGATACGAG. It yields the protein CASSLGLAGYE. The CDR3 reads in full as CASSLGLAGYEQYF.

The CDR3 region is CSGGQTGDEQYF. The sequenced CDR3 bases are TGCAGCGGGGGACAGACCGGGGACGAG. The V and J genes are TRBV29-1 and TRBJ2-7, with 7 bases fitting TRBD1. The read is 3 residues too short to cover the CDR3 end, so that end is filled in from the germline J gene. The CDR3 runs 12 residues. V lost 7 bases, J lost 5 bases, and 8 bases stayed unmatched. The germline V gene has CDR1 SQVTM and CDR2 ANQGSEA.

As concerns this clone: From the germline J gene comes the end of the CDR3, since the read stops 3 residues before it. The chain carries TRBV7-9 and TRBJ1-1, with TRBD1 as a possible D gene (5 bases). V lost 3 bases to trimming and J lost 5 bases, with 10 bases between them. Germline CDR1 is SEHNR and CDR2 is FQNEAQ (reference sequence). The CDR3 runs 13 residues. Here the CDR3 reads CASSFPGGTEAFF. The CDR3 DNA, read in part, is TGTGCCAGCAGCTTTCCGGGGGGGACTGAA.

As concerns this clone: The missing CDR3 end, 3 residues past where the read stops, is filled in from the germline J gene. This chain links TRBV5-1 with TRBJ2-5; 8 positions agree with TRBD1. V trimming: 5 bases; J trimming: 7 bases; junction bases outside the gene matches: 7. The CDR3 covers 13 residues. From germline, CDR1 is SGHRS and CDR2 YFSETQ. CDR3 region: CASSGGQAATQYF. Partial CDR3 DNA: TGCGCCAGCAGTGGGGGACAGGCGGCGACC.

Details on this clone: From the germline J gene comes the end of the CDR3, since the read stops 3 residues before it. This chain links TRBV20-1 with TRBJ2-1, with 9 nucleotides matching TRBD2. Germline-derived CDR1 and CDR2 are DFQATT and SNEGSKA (reference sequence). The CDR3 totals 15 residues. Trimming cost V 0 bases and J 6 bases; bases outside gene matches: 6. CDR3 DNA, as far as it was read: TGCAGTGCTAGAGATGAGGCGCGGGAGGGCAATGAG. Its translation is CSARDEAREGNE. Given in full, the CDR3 is CSARDEAREGNEQFF.

A note on this clone: The CDR3 is cut off 3 residues early in the read; its end comes from the germline J gene. V gene TRBV4-2 combines with J gene TRBJ2-7, with D possibly TRBD1 on 5 matching bases. The germline V and J ends were trimmed by 0 bases and 3 bases, with 6 bases remaining between them. This CDR3 spans 13 amino acids. Germline loops: CDR1 LGHNA, CDR2 YNFKEQ. CDR3 DNA, as far as it was read: TGTGCCAGCAGCCAAGAGACAGTCTACGAG. Translation: CASSQETVYE. The complete CDR3 reads CASSQETVYEQYF.